Below are 14 T cell receptor beta chains sequenced from a single sample in a study of identifying expanded T cells in peripheral blood. TCRdb's copy holds only in-frame clones and misses some; the assay was immunoSEQ multiplex PCR. The table shows about 86,000 clones, with 88% occurring only once. Material for sequencing was blood. Receptors were obtained from a person aged 18 to 75 in good health.

The chain has TRBV11-2 and TRBJ1-1, with a possible D match to TRBD1 (5 bases). Germline V gene sequence: CDR1 SGHAT, CDR2 FQNNGV. The CDR3 has 11 residues. Between the trimmed V and J ends, which lost 5 bases and 7 bases, there was a span of 8 bases. The CDR3 DNA sequence: TGTGCCAGCAGCCGGGACGTTGAAGCTTTCTTT. It encodes CASSRDVEAFF.

This rearrangement joins TRBV7-9 to TRBJ2-5, with D hard to call. This CDR3 region has 14 residues. Germline values: CDR1 SEHNR, CDR2 FQNEAQ (reference sequence). Trimming took 4 bases from V and 1 from J, leaving 10 bases between them. The CDR3 protein is CASSSKKSQETQYF. In nucleotides, the CDR3 is TGTGCCAGCAGCTCAAAGAAAAGCCAAGAGACCCAGTACTTC.

In DNA, the CDR3 is TGTGCCAGCAGTGATCAGGGACTGGGGACCAATGAGCAGTTCTTC. Its translation: CASSDQGLGTNEQFF. The V gene is TRBV2, the J gene TRBJ2-1; possibly TRBD2 for D (6 bases). CDR1 is SNHLY and CDR2 is FYNNEI in the germline V gene. V was shortened by 3 bases and J by 6 bases, with 15 bases between the two germline ends. The CDR3 is 15 amino acids.

The chain couples TRBV18 to TRBJ1-3, with D unclear. Germline assignment: CDR1 KGHSH and CDR2 LQKENI. The CDR3 spans 17 residues. With 8 bases removed from V and 3 bases from J, the gap between germline ends came to 23 bases. In DNA, the CDR3 is TGTGCCAGCCGGGAAAGCCTGAGTTGGAAGGGTGGAAACACCATATATTTT. Its protein product is CASRESLSWKGGNTIYF.

This chain connects TRBV9 to TRBJ2-1, with 9 bases that match TRBD2. The germline V gene encodes CDR1 SGDLS and CDR2 YYNGEE. The V gene end was trimmed by 5 bases and the J gene end by 8 bases; junction bases not matched to a gene: 5. The CDR3 spans 13 residues. Here the CDR3 reads CASRPGLAHEQFF. In DNA, the CDR3 is TGTGCCAGCAGACCTGGACTAGCGCATGAGCAGTTCTTC. The variable domain in full, with the rest retrieved from reference TRBV9 and TRBJ2-1, is DSGVTQTPKHLITATGQRVTLRCSPRSGDLSVYWYQQSLDQGLQFLIQYYNGEERAKGNILERFSAQQFPDLHSELNLSSLELGDSALYFCASRPGLAHEQFFGPGTRLTVL.

The chain joins TRBV5-1 to TRBJ1-4; 7 bases agree with TRBD1. The CDR3 sequence is 15 residues long. Trimming at V came to 4 bases and at J to 5 bases, leaving 8 bases not matched to a gene. Germline V lookup: CDR1 SGHRS, CDR2 YFSETQ. The CDR3 bases are TGCGCCAGCAGCCTGGAGGGGGCGGGGAATGAAAAACTGTTTTTT. Translating gives CASSLEGAGNEKLFF. The whole variable domain, filled in from reference TRBV5-1 and TRBJ1-4, reads KAGVTQTPRYLIKTRGQQVTLSCSPISGHRSVSWYQQTPGQGLQFLFEYFSETQRNKGNFPGRFSGRQFSNSRSEMNVSTLELGDSALYLCASSLEGAGNEKLFFGSGTQLSVL.

The chain has TRBV10-3 and TRBJ1-4; a weak D match, TRBD1 (6 bases). Trimming removed 9 bases from V and 7 bases from J, with 21 bases in between. There are 15 residues in the CDR3. Germline V lookup: CDR1 ENHRY, CDR2 SYGVKD. Here the CDR3 DNA reads TGTGCCATTAATAAGGGGCCAGGGGCGGCTGAAAAACTGTTTTTT. It specifies CAINKGPGAAEKLFF.

The chain carries TRBV9 and TRBJ1-2; D gene ambiguous. V was cut by 3 bases and J by 8 bases, with 11 bases left in between. Per the germline V gene, CDR1 is SGDLS and CDR2 is YYNGEE. The CDR3 loop spans 12 amino acids. The CDR3 region is CASSGTSLGYTF. The DNA for the CDR3 is TGTGCCAGCAGCGGAACATCCTTAGGCTACACCTTC.

This rearrangement joins TRBV29-1 to TRBJ1-4; D gene unclear. V lost 0 bases and J 8 bases, leaving 7 bases between the germline ends. Germline CDR1 is SQVTM and CDR2 is ANQGSEA. The CDR3 has 12 residues. The CDR3 is CSVEDEGEKLFF. The CDR3 DNA reads as TGCAGCGTTGAAGATGAGGGAGAAAAACTGTTTTTT. Based on the CDR3 plus reference TRBV29-1 and TRBJ1-4, the full variable domain is SAVISQKPSRDICQRGTSLTIQCQVDSQVTMMFWYRQQPGQSLTLIATANQGSEATYESGFVIDKFPISRPNLTFSTLTVSNMSPEDSSIYLCSVEDEGEKLFFGSGTQLSVL.

The genes are TRBV11-2 and TRBJ2-5; D possibly uses TRBD1 or TRBD2 (5 bases each). With 3 bases removed from V and 5 bases from J, the gap between germline ends came to 25 bases. This CDR3 is built from 18 residues. Germline-derived CDR1 and CDR2 are SGHAT and FQNNGV. Here the CDR3 DNA reads TGTGCCAGCAGCTTCAACGGGGTGGGACGTTCCGCTCGGGAGACCCAGTACTTC. It translates to CASSFNGVGRSARETQYF.

The CDR3 nucleotides read TGTGCCAGCAGCTTAGTAGCGGGGGCCCACACCGGGGAGCTGTTTTTT. It specifies CASSLVAGAHTGELFF. The chain joins TRBV7-9 to TRBJ2-2; 9 positions match TRBD2. V gave up 1 base and J gave up 3 bases; unmatched junction bases: 3. The germline V gene encodes CDR1 SEHNR and CDR2 FQNEAQ (reference sequence). The CDR3 is 16 residues long.

This clone has just a few counts. This chain uses TRBV30 with TRBJ1-1; the D gene is possibly TRBD1 (5 bases). The length of the CDR3 is 13 residues. The V gene's germline CDR1 is GTSNPN and CDR2 SVGIG (reference sequence). Trimming removed 2 bases from V and 5 bases from J, with 12 bases in between. In nucleotides, the CDR3 is TGTGCCTGGAGTCTCCAATGGGGGACTGAAGCTTTCTTT. Its protein is CAWSLQWGTEAFF. Full variable domain (remainder filled in from reference TRBV30 and TRBJ1-1): SQTIHQWPATLVQPVGSPLSLECTVEGTSNPNLYWYRQAAGRGLQLLFYSVGIGQISSEVPQNLSASRPQDRQFILSSKKLLLSDSGFYLCAWSLQWGTEAFFGQGTRLTVV.

The chain combines TRBV7-8 with TRBJ1-1; perhaps TRBD1 as D (5 bases). V lost 3 bases, J lost 5 bases, and 19 bases lay in between. Looked up from germline, CDR1 is SGHVS and CDR2 is FQNEAQ. The CDR3 covers 16 residues. The DNA of the CDR3 is TGTGCCAGCAGCTTCTCAGGGATTTTAACGGGGACTGAAGCTTTCTTT. Its protein product is CASSFSGILTGTEAFF. The full variable domain, rest sourced from reference TRBV7-8 and TRBJ1-1, is GAGVSQSPRYKVAKRGQDVALRCDPISGHVSLFWYQQALGQGPEFLTYFQNEAQLDKSGLPSDRFFAERPEGSVSTLKIQRTQQEDSAVYLCASSFSGILTGTEAFFGQGTRLTVV.

The chain has TRBV6-5 and TRBJ1-1; D is possibly TRBD1 (6 bases). In germline, CDR1 is MNHEY, CDR2 SVGAGI. The V end lost 8 bases, the J end lost 2 bases, and 18 bases lay between the germline ends. The CDR3 consists of 15 residues. CDR3 sequence: CASARGAWGNTEAFF. CDR3 in DNA: TGTGCCAGCGCCCGGGGGGCCTGGGGTAACACTGAAGCTTTCTTT.